This T cell receptor beta chain emerged from a study of blood T cells in healthy people across ages. Notes on the study in general: Any changes in expanded clonotypes were possibly confounded, as donor CMV status remained unknown.

With 3 bases removed from V and 6 bases from J, the gap between germline ends came to 16 bases. Germline CDR1 DFQATT, CDR2 SNEGSKA (reference sequence). This CDR3 has 14 residues. There are many counts of this clonotype. Its antigen remains unknown. Alongside a J-beta primer mix, a sample-barcoded 5' primer served in a second PCR lasting about 7 to 11 cycles. Each cDNA molecule, via a template-switch adaptor with 12 random nucleotides, was tagged. TCRdb analysed the 5' RACE reads with MiXCR anew, one entry per CDR3 protein. The sample has more than 750,000 distinct CDR3 sequences, under 35% seen once. This sample was shared with a second study, whose subject was T cells of mothers and their children. That work contributes: Mothers gave over 8 million TCR beta CDR3 reads each, and children several million each.

The receptor was derived from a woman between 40 and 50 years old in good health. J is TRBJ2-3 and V is TRBV20-1, with D perhaps being TRBD1 or TRBD2 (5 bases each). The sequenced sample was blood. CDR3 sequence (DNA): TGCAGTGCTAGCCCGGGACCCTCTGTGGATACGCAGTATTTT. Residues: CSASPGPSVDTQYF.